This T cell receptor beta chain was sequenced in a study of cytomegalovirus exposure and HLA in healthy donors. PCR employed 60 Vbeta and 13 Jbeta primers. Sequencing was performed with immunoSEQ multiplex PCR; in TCRdb, only in-frame clones are kept and a portion is missing. Of some 150,000 clones in the sample, 80% to 90% were seen once. The CDR3 loop spans 14 amino acids. CDR1 and CDR2 from the germline V gene are SGHTA and FQGNSA. V lost 5 bases and J 4 bases, leaving 15 bases between the germline ends. The material sequenced was PBMCs. The origin of this receptor is a woman between 50 and 59 years old in good health and CMV-seronegative. The V and J genes are TRBV7-2 and TRBJ2-7; maybe TRBD1 (6 bases). In DNA, the CDR3 is TGTGCCAGCAGCACCTTGGGGCAGGGGTACGAGCAGTACTTC. Amino acid sequence: CASSTLGQGYEQYF.